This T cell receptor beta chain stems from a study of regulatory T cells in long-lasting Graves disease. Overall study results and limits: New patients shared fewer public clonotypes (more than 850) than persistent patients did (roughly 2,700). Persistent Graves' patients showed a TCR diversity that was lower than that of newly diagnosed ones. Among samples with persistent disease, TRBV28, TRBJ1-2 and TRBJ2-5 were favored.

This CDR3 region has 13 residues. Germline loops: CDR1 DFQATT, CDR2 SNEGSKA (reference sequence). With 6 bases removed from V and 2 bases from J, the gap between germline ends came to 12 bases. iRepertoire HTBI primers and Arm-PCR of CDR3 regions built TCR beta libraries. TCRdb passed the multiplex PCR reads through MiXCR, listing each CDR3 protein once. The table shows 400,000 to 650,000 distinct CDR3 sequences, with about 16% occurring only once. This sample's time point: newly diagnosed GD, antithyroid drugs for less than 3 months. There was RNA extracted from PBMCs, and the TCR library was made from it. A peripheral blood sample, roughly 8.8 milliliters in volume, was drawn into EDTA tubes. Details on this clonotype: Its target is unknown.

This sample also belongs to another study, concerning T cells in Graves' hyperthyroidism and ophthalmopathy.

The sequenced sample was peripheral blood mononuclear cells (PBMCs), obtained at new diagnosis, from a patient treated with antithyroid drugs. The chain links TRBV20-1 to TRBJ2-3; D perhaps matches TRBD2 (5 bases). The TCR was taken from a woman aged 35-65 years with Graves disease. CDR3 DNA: TGCAGTGCCCCGAGGGAAAACACAGATACGCAGTATTTT. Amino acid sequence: CSAPRENTDTQYF.